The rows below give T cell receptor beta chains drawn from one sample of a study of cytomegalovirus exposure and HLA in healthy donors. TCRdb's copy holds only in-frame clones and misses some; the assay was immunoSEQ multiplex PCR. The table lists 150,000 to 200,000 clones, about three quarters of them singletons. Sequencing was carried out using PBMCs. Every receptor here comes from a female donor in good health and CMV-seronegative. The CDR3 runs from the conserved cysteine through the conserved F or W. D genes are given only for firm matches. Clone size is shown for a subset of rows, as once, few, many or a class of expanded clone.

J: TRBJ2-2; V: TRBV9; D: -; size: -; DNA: TGTGCCAGCAGCGCCCAGCCCGGGTTGAACACCGGGGAGCTGTTTTTT; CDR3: CASSAQPGLNTGELFF
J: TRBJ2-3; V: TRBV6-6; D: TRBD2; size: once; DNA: TGTGCCAGCCGCGGGGGTTGGACAGATACGCAGTATTTT; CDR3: CASRGGWTDTQYF
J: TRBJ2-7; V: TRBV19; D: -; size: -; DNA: TGTGCCAGTCGAGAGGACGGGACAAGAGGCTACGAGCAGTACTTC; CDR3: CASREDGTRGYEQYF
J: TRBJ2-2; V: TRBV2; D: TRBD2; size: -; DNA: TGTGCCAGCAGTGACCAGCGGGGGGGGACCGGGGAGCTGTTTTTT; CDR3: CASSDQRGGTGELFF
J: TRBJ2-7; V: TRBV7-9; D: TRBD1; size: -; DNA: TGTTCCAGCAGCTTCGGGCAGACAGGGAACTCCTACGAGCAGTACTTC; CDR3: CSSSFGQTGNSYEQYF
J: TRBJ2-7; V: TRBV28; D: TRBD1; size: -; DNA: TGTGCCAGCAGTTCCCCTCCGGACAGGGGGGCCTACGAGCAGTACTTC; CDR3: CASSSPPDRGAYEQYF
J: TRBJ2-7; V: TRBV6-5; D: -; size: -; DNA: TGTGCCAGCAGTTACCTGGCCGAGCAGTACTTC; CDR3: CASSYLAEQYF
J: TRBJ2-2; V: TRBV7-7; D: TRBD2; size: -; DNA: TGTGCTAGCAGCTCGAGCGGGAGAGGAGACACCGGGGAGCTGTTTTTT; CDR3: CASSSSGRGDTGELFF
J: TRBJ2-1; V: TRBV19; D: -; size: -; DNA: TGTGCCAGTAGGGTTGGCGGGCCTAACAATGAGCAGTTCTTC; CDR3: CASRVGGPNNEQFF
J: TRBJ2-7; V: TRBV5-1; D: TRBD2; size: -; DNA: TGCGCCAGCAGCTTGGTGGGCGGGAGATACGAGCAGTACTTC; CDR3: CASSLVGGRYEQYF
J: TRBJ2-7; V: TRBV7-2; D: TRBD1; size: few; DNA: TGTGCCAGCAGCGTGGGACAGGGTCCCTACGAGCAGTACTTC; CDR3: CASSVGQGPYEQYF
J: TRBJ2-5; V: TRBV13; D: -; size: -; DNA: TGTGCCAGCGGCGCGAGGCCGGGTGAGACCCAGTACTTC; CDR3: CASGARPGETQYF
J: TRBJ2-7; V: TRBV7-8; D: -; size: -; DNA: TGTGCCGGGGCGTTGGACAACGAGCAGTACTTC; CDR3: CAGALDNEQYF
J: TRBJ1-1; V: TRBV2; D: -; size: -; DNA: TGTGCCAGCAACTACGGACACCCGCGTTCCGAACTGGCTGGTGAAGCTTTCTTT; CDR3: CASNYGHPRSELAGEAFF
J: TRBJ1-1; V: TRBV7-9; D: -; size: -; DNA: TGTGCCTCCCCCGGACAAGAGTTGGACACTGAAGCTTTCTTT; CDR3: CASPGQELDTEAFF
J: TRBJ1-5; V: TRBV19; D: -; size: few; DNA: TGTGCCAGCCTTGAGGGGGACAATCAGCCCCAGCATTTT; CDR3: CASLEGDNQPQHF
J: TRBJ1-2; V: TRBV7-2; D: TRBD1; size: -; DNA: TGTGCCAGCAGCCCGGGACAGGGAAAAGATGGCTACACCTTC; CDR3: CASSPGQGKDGYTF
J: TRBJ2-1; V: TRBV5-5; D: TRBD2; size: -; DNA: TGTGCCAGCAGCTCAGGGACTAGCGTTGCCTACAATGAGCAGTTCTTC; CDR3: CASSSGTSVAYNEQFF
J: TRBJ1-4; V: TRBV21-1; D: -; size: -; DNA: TGTGCCAGCAGTCCAAAGCGGGGTAATCCTAGGGGTGAAAAACTGTTTTTT; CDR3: CASSPKRGNPRGEKLFF
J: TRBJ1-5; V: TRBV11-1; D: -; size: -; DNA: TGTGCCAGCAAATACCGTGTGGGGAGGCTATTCTATAGCAATCAGCCCCAGCATTTT; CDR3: CASKYRVGRLFYSNQPQHF